These T cell receptor beta chains were read from a single sample in a study of multiple sclerosis patients with progressive multifocal leukoencephalopathy. TCRdb's table, derived via immunoSEQ multiplex PCR, lists solely in-frame clones and lacks some. The sample has fewer than 40,000 clones; approximately 89% are singletons. The source material was PBMCs. These receptors all stem from a human donor with multiple sclerosis. The CDR3 runs from the conserved cysteine through the conserved F or W. Fields, in order: clone size, J gene, V gene, CDR3 protein. Size tells how often a clone was seen (once, few, many) or the class of an expanded clone, and some rows leave it out.

size: NA; J: TRBJ2-1; V: TRBV5-1; CDR3: CASSLAGREGLSNEQFF
size: NA; J: TRBJ2-3; V: TRBV6-4; CDR3: CASSDSSGSVDTQYF
size: NA; J: TRBJ1-2; V: TRBV15; CDR3: CATSKAKWNGYTF
size: NA; J: TRBJ2-7; V: TRBV13; CDR3: CASSLEALAGANEQYF
size: once; J: TRBJ1-5; V: TRBV19; CDR3: CASSMGILGRGGGNQPQHF
size: NA; J: TRBJ1-2; V: TRBV13; CDR3: CASKDTTAGQDQANYGYTF
size: NA; J: TRBJ2-1; V: TRBV14; CDR3: CASSPWADSGTLFF
size: once; J: TRBJ1-4; V: TRBV28; CDR3: CASGITGGRGQKLFF
size: once; J: TRBJ2-7; V: TRBV27; CDR3: CATRDPLSYEQYF
size: NA; J: TRBJ1-1; V: TRBV5-1; CDR3: CASSPGTVNTEAFF
size: NA; J: TRBJ1-5; V: TRBV6-1; CDR3: CASKTGGSNQPQHF
size: NA; J: TRBJ1-3; V: TRBV7-8; CDR3: CASSADRVPGNTIYF
size: NA; J: TRBJ2-1; V: TRBV5-1; CDR3: CASSTGTHNEQFF
size: NA; J: TRBJ2-2; V: TRBV6-1; CDR3: CATPRTGINTGELFF
size: NA; J: TRBJ1-5; V: TRBV11-2; CDR3: CASSFNTGRGGNQPQHF
size: NA; J: TRBJ1-5; V: TRBV19; CDR3: CASSIIEGRGNQPQHF
size: NA; J: TRBJ1-1; V: TRBV11-2; CDR3: CASSLDRRTEAFF
size: once; J: TRBJ2-2; V: TRBV27; CDR3: CASSLWREDAGELFF
size: NA; J: TRBJ1-1; V: TRBV28; CDR3: CASNLGKGNTEAFF
size: NA; J: TRBJ1-6; V: TRBV18; CDR3: CASSPPGQPGSPLHF
size: NA; J: TRBJ1-1; V: TRBV6-6; CDR3: CASRGGQGNTEAFF
size: NA; J: TRBJ1-3; V: TRBV5-1; CDR3: CASSLVPGNTIYF
size: NA; J: TRBJ1-4; V: TRBV5-6; CDR3: CASSLKIQGDEKLFF
size: NA; J: TRBJ1-3; V: TRBV29-1; CDR3: CSVGTSNTIYF
size: once; J: TRBJ2-1; V: TRBV5-6; CDR3: CASSFVSAGLLPNEQFF
size: NA; J: TRBJ2-3; V: TRBV29-1; CDR3: CSVAREVGRTTDTQYF
size: NA; J: TRBJ2-1; V: TRBV27; CDR3: CASTAGTSGANEQFF
size: NA; J: TRBJ1-2; V: TRBV7-2; CDR3: CASTPTGQVYGYTF
size: NA; J: TRBJ2-5; V: TRBV7-9; CDR3: CASSPGTGQETQYF
size: NA; J: TRBJ2-7; V: TRBV5-8; CDR3: CASSQDLDSSYEQYF
size: NA; J: TRBJ2-2; V: TRBV6-4; CDR3: CASSLQGTKNTGELFF
size: NA; J: TRBJ2-2; V: TRBV4-3; CDR3: CASSHQREAGELFF
size: NA; J: TRBJ1-2; V: TRBV29-1; CDR3: CSVPVWTSYGYTF
size: NA; J: TRBJ1-2; V: TRBV7-2; CDR3: CASSLAGTQGGNYGYTF
size: NA; J: TRBJ2-1; V: TRBV4-1; CDR3: CASSQVVLAGGDEQFF
size: NA; J: TRBJ1-1; V: TRBV21-1; CDR3: CASSLSVATQFRTEAFF